This T cell receptor beta chain appears in the sequencing data of a study of response to subunit inactivated influenza vaccine. Study-wide results and limits: The authors suggested that every seasonal influenza vaccination recruits few new T cells.

Trimming took 6 bases from V and 6 from J; bases not matched to a gene: 7. CDR3 size: 15 residues. This clonotype was seen more than once but under ten times. The antigen is undetermined. TCRdb processed the RT-PCR reads anew with MiXCR; each CDR3 protein has one entry. The profile shows over 800,000 distinct CDR3 sequences, less than 25% of them singletons. The source was PBMCs from blood, collected about 5 days after vaccination. The TCR sequence derives from a middle-aged man who received an inactivated influenza vaccine. This rearrangement joins TRBV12-3 or TRBV12-4 to TRBJ2-2, with 10 bases that match TRBD1. CDR3 protein: CASRGQGLPAGELFF. In nucleotides, the CDR3 is TGTGCCAGCAGGGGACAGGGGCTTCCCGCCGGGGAGCTGTTTTTT.